Listed here is a single TCR beta chain. This clone has only a few counts. The specificity of this receptor is unknown. Per-nucleotide qualities are absent, and no much larger clonotype sits a single base away. The data originate from a study of cytotoxic CD8 clonotypes in ibrutinib-treated CLL (dated by TCRdb to about 2021). Broadly, across the study: The cohort had 11 relapsed/refractory and around 15 treatment-naive patients; under 18 were IGHV unmutated. Partial responses were observed in about 25 patients and complete responses in 2; after a median follow-up of roughly 62 months, remission was maintained in approximately 14 patients and progression was observed in approximately 12. Samples at response were collected after a median of approximately twelve months of treatment, with a range of roughly 6 to 40 months. Samples averaged 255,043 productive templates and some 91,000 productive rearrangements. Longitudinal samples were available for about 30% of the 86 trial participants. Cryopreserved peripheral blood mononuclear cells were collected at three points: before therapy, at response, and at either sustained remission or disease progression. Every remission and progressive disease sample was obtained while ibrutinib was still being received by the patients.

Overall results and qualifications from the work: At baseline, clonality was higher than in age-matched healthy donors and showed a strong correlation with circulating CD8+ T-cell counts. Sampling times were not matched between sustained-remission and progressing patients, and lymph node repertoires were not studied. Clonality rose at ibrutinib response, remained stable during sustained remission, and dropped back toward baseline at progression. Public clonotypes were rare and either shrank or stayed stable during treatment, and the rise in clonality at ibrutinib response reflected expansion of private clonotypes.

V is trimmed back by 5 bases and J by 7 bases, and the junction contains 13 bases that no gene match accounts for. Sequences MGHRA (CDR1) and YSYEKL (CDR2) are obtained from the germline V gene. Counted from cysteine to phenylalanine, this CDR3 has 15 amino acids. Only the CDR3 region is kept as DNA, spanning 45 bases read in frame from base 1. A MiSeq instrument was used for deep resolution sequencing, which targeted depths ranging from 1 in 1 million up to 1 in 200,000 T cells, with coverage averaging 10x for each clonotype. The immunoSEQ hsTCRB Kit was used to generate TCR beta libraries. The paper's data handling went like this. Data were analyzed with ImmunoSEQ Data Assistant and ImmunoSEQ Analyzer, with V, D and J genes assigned per IMGT definitions. Clonality, which ranges from 0 to 1, was calculated as one minus the normalized Shannon entropy of productive rearrangement frequencies. Public clonotype analysis was restricted to overrepresented clonotypes comprising at least 0.05% of each patient's repertoire. Repertoires from some twelve age-matched healthy donors in immuneACCESS were used as clonality controls. Sourced from immuneACCESS, this table was stored by TCRdb with only in-frame sequences that have V and J called. A share of the clones is absent; for the studies checked, an unresolved V gene accounts for under half, and the remainder has no known explanation. Clonal size and the V and J genes are those of that table, whereas D and trimming came from the DNA. The sample data list about 50,000 clones, and 45% to 60% of these were observed just once. Under 35% of the sample is taken by the ten largest.

Reading the label with the study, this specimen's time point is: roughly 2 years on ibrutinib. About 2 micrograms of genomic DNA were extracted from cryopreserved PBMCs for TCR beta library preparation. Longitudinal blood samples from CLL patients receiving ibrutinib monotherapy were subjected to high-throughput TCR beta sequencing. The patients took part in an open-label, single-center phase 2 trial of ibrutinib monotherapy. This receptor chain uses TRBV4-1 and TRBJ2-7; 8 junctional bases match TRBD1. The TCR was taken from a human donor with chronic lymphocytic leukemia. Source: PBMCs, taken after 24 months of ibrutinib treatment. Read as DNA, the sequence is TGCGCCAGCAGCATTGAGAGGACAGGGCTCCGGGAGCAGTACTTC. This gives the protein CASSIERTGLREQYF.